This TCR beta chain stems from a study of B cell selection in AIRE deficiency. The study, taken as a whole, reports: Shorter CDR3s marked shared Treg sequences, biased toward few non-templated insertions.

The sorted conventional CD4 T cells were gated as CD4+CD127+. Controls came from healthy donors unrelated to patients. A word on this clone: Its antigen remains unknown.

Generated by immunoSEQ multiplex PCR, the TCRdb table keeps only in-frame clones and is missing some. The table shows about 25,000 clones, with around 95% occurring only once. V lost 4 bases and J lost 4; bases outside the gene matches: 3. The germline CDR1 and CDR2 sequences are SNHLY and FYNNEI. This CDR3 is built from 13 residues. This chain joins TRBV2 and TRBJ1-2, with 7 bases fitting TRBD1. This TCR was recovered from a human donor in good health. The sample comprised CD4+CD127+ conventional T cells sorted from PBMCs. The CDR3 region has the DNA TGTGCCAGCAGTGGGGGACAGAGCTATGGCTACACCTTC. It codes for CASSGGQSYGYTF.